This TCR beta chain was sequenced during a study of OX40 agonist ivuxolimab in advanced cancers. Study details: Those enrolled were around 87% male, with a mean age of around 57 years and ages from roughly 20 to 90.

Autoimmune disease history or systemic immunosuppression excluded patients. Findings and limits, study-wide: Dose levels from 0.1 to 3.0 mg/kg saw CD4+ and CD8+ blood T cells expand clonally by week 6. CD8+ T cells were the subset that, on average, had more expanded clones than CD4+.

Method: immunoSEQ multiplex PCR; TCRdb's copy keeps in-frame clones and lacks some. Of more than 40,000 clones in the sample, 75% to 90% were seen once. V was clipped by 4 bases and J by 1 base, with 13 bases between them. The CDR3 is made up of 15 amino acids. The germline V gene encodes CDR1 MGHRA and CDR2 YSYEKL. Turning to this clone: Its antigen is currently unknown.

The chain links TRBV4-1 to TRBJ1-1; possibly TRBD1 for D (5 bases). The sequence derives from an adult with an advanced solid tumor such as melanoma, head and neck, liver or kidney cancer. The material was CD4+ or CD8+ T cells sorted from blood, obtained in a trial of the OX40 agonist ivuxolimab. The CDR3 loop is CASSRSGGGNTEAFF. Here the CDR3 DNA reads TGCGCCAGCAGCCGCTCTGGGGGGGGGAACACTGAAGCTTTCTTT.